The rows below give T cell receptor beta chains drawn from one sample of a study of blood T cell repertoires in COVID-19. The repertoire was sequenced with immunoSEQ multiplex PCR; TCRdb's copy has only in-frame clones and lacks some. The sample lists around 700,000 clones, approximately 90% occurring once. Material: peripheral blood. Receptor source: a woman aged 18-29 years with acute or convalescent COVID-19. Each CDR3 is given with its conserved first and last residue. The D gene is left open where the match is weak. For some rows the clone size is stated as once, few or many, or as a class when expanded; others skip it.

- | TRBJ2-1 | TRBD2 | TRBV4-2 | TGTGCCAGCAGCCATCCCCAGCGGGGGGCCCCATACAATGAGCAGTTCTTC | CASSHPQRGAPYNEQFF
- | TRBJ2-3 | TRBD2 | TRBV15 | TGTGCCACCACTTTAAAGCGGGGTCGTGCAGATACGCAGTATTTT | CATTLKRGRADTQYF
many | TRBJ2-1 | TRBD2 | TRBV6-4 | TGTGCCAGCAGTGCCCCAAAAGCGGGGGCTTACAATGAGCAGTTCTTC | CASSAPKAGAYNEQFF
once | TRBJ2-7 | - | TRBV9 | TGTGCCAGCAGCGAAGAGGGAAGGTCCTACGAGCAGTACTTC | CASSEEGRSYEQYF
- | TRBJ2-7 | TRBD1 | TRBV4-1 | TGCGCCAGCAGCCAACCCCGGGACAGGGGACATTACGAGCAGTACTTC | CASSQPRDRGHYEQYF
- | TRBJ2-1 | - | TRBV9 | TGTGCCAGCAGCGTGGCTTCGGGGAGTGAGCAGTTCTTC | CASSVASGSEQFF
- | TRBJ1-2 | TRBD1 | TRBV7-9 | TGTGCCAGCAGCTTAGCGGGACAGGGACCCTCGGGTGAGGGCTACACCTTC | CASSLAGQGPSGEGYTF
- | TRBJ2-7 | TRBD1 | TRBV19 | TGTGCCAGTAGTTCCCGGACAGGGGGAGGATACGAGCAGTACTTC | CASSSRTGGGYEQYF
- | TRBJ1-1 | - | TRBV30 | TGTGCCTGGACGGACGGGGGGAACACTGAAGCTTTCTTT | CAWTDGGNTEAFF
- | TRBJ2-7 | TRBD2 | TRBV4-1 | TGCGCCAGCAGCCAAGGGGTATGGGAGGGGGAGCAGTACTTC | CASSQGVWEGEQYF
- | TRBJ1-1 | - | TRBV7-9 | TGTGCCAGCAGAGCGACAGCTGAAGCTTTCTTT | CASRATAEAFF
- | TRBJ2-7 | TRBD1 | TRBV19 | TGTGCCAGTAGCCCCGTTCAGGACAGGTTCTACGAGCAGTACTTC | CASSPVQDRFYEQYF
- | TRBJ1-2 | - | TRBV14 | TGTGCCAGCAGCCAAGCTCTTGGTGCAGGGAATGGCTACACCTTC | CASSQALGAGNGYTF
- | TRBJ2-6 | - | TRBV5-5 | TGTGCCAGCATTGGGGCTTCTGGGGCCAACGTCCTGACTTTC | CASIGASGANVLTF
- | TRBJ1-1 | TRBD1 | TRBV27 | TGTGCCAGCACACCGGGACAGGTGAACACTGAAGCTTTCTTT | CASTPGQVNTEAFF
- | TRBJ1-2 | TRBD1 | TRBV28 | TGTGCCAGCAGTGACTCCCCGGGACAGGGGGCTATATACTATGGCTACACCTTC | CASSDSPGQGAIYYGYTF
- | TRBJ1-5 | - | TRBV6-4 | TGTGCCAGCAGTGCGGAGACAGCCCAGCCCCAGCATTTT | CASSAETAQPQHF
- | TRBJ2-2 | TRBD2 | TRBV2 | TGTGCCAGCAGTGAAAGGGCGCAGGGAGGGATTGCCGGGGAGCTGTTTTTT | CASSERAQGGIAGELFF
- | TRBJ2-5 | - | TRBV7-6 | TGTGCCAGCAGCTTAGAGGGAAGGGGAGAGACCCAGTACTTC | CASSLEGRGETQYF
- | TRBJ1-4 | TRBD1 | TRBV11-2 | TGTGCCAGCAGCTTCGACGGGACAGATGAAAAACTGTTTTTT | CASSFDGTDEKLFF
- | TRBJ2-7 | - | TRBV6-2/TRBV6-3 | TGTGCCAGCAGTCCCTCCGAAATAGGGGGCTACGAGCAGTACTTC | CASSPSEIGGYEQYF
- | TRBJ2-3 | - | TRBV4-3 | TGCGCCAGCAGCCAAGATATTCGTCGTTTCGCGGTCCCAGATACGCAGTATTTT | CASSQDIRRFAVPDTQYF
- | TRBJ1-2 | TRBD1 | TRBV5-4 | TGTGCCAGCAGGACTTCCGGGACAGAACTATATGGCTACACCTTC | CASRTSGTELYGYTF
- | TRBJ2-5 | TRBD2 | TRBV5-4 | TGTGCCAGCAGCTTCGGGGGGTTCCAAGAGACCCAGTACTTC | CASSFGGFQETQYF
- | TRBJ2-7 | - | TRBV6-1 | TGTGCCAGCAGTGAAGATGGGCTCACTGATTACTACGAGCAGTACTTC | CASSEDGLTDYYEQYF
- | TRBJ1-1 | - | TRBV3-1/TRBV3-2 | TGTGCCAGCAGTAGGATACAGCAACCGGACACTGAAGCTTTCTTT | CASSRIQQPDTEAFF
few | TRBJ1-5 | TRBD1 | TRBV6-5 | TGTGCCAGCAGAGACAGGGGGAATCAGCCCCAGCATTTT | CASRDRGNQPQHF
- | TRBJ1-1 | TRBD1 | TRBV5-4 | TGTGCCAGCAGCTTGGCGGGGACAGGGAGGACTGAAGCTTTCTTT | CASSLAGTGRTEAFF
few | TRBJ1-3 | TRBD1 | TRBV7-9 | TGTGCCAGCAGCTTAGAGGGGGCAGGGGGCGCAGCAGGAAACACCATATATTTT | CASSLEGAGGAAGNTIYF
- | TRBJ2-2 | - | TRBV10-1 | TGCGCCAGCAGTCGACATCCATTCGCGAACACCGGGGAGCTGTTTTTT | CASSRHPFANTGELFF
- | TRBJ2-3 | - | TRBV5-1 | TGCGCCAGCAGCTTGATACAGGCACAGAGACACCGTACGCAGTATTTT | CASSLIQAQRHRTQYF
- | TRBJ1-3 | - | TRBV7-9 | TGTGCCAGCAGCTTATGGAGACAGGCCGCTGGAAACACCATATATTTT | CASSLWRQAAGNTIYF
- | TRBJ1-6 | - | TRBV4-1 | TGCGCCAGCAGCCAAGATAGAAACAGGGTTGATTCACCCCTCCACTTT | CASSQDRNRVDSPLHF
- | TRBJ1-6 | TRBD1 | TRBV4-3 | TGCGCCAGCAGCCATCAGGGGGAAAATTCACCCCTCCACTTT | CASSHQGENSPLHF
- | TRBJ1-1 | - | TRBV7-9 | TGTGCCAGCAGCTCCCCCCGCGGGACGGTTCCGAACACTGAAGCTTTCTTT | CASSSPRGTVPNTEAFF
- | TRBJ1-3 | - | TRBV12-5 | TGTGCTAGTGGACAGAGTTTCTCTGGAAACACCATATATTTT | CASGQSFSGNTIYF
- | TRBJ1-2 | TRBD1 | TRBV30 | TGTGCCTGGACCATTGACAGGGACTATGGCTACACCTTC | CAWTIDRDYGYTF
- | TRBJ1-4 | - | TRBV28 | TGTGCCAGCGGATCTCCACAGGGCCGTAATGAAAAACTGTTTTTT | CASGSPQGRNEKLFF
- | TRBJ2-7 | TRBD2 | TRBV7-9 | TGTGCCAGCAGCGAGGGGACTAGCGGGGGGGCCTACTTC | CASSEGTSGGAYF
- | TRBJ2-4 | TRBD2 | TRBV28 | TGTGCCAGCAGTTTCCCAGCGGGGGGAGTTACCATTCAGTACTTC | CASSFPAGGVTIQYF
- | TRBJ1-5 | - | TRBV24-1 | TGTGCCACCAGTGATCGACACGATAGCAATCAGCCCCAGCATTTT | CATSDRHDSNQPQHF
- | TRBJ1-1 | - | TRBV14 | TGTGCCAGCAGCCACGGCACGCCGGGTCTTTTGAACACTGAAGCTTTCTTT | CASSHGTPGLLNTEAFF
once | TRBJ2-1 | - | TRBV6-5 | TGTGCCAGCAGTTCGGGGGACCCCTACAATGAGCAGTTCTTC | CASSSGDPYNEQFF
- | TRBJ1-2 | TRBD1 | TRBV5-6 | TGTGCCAGCAGCTTAGGGACAGGGAGTGGCTACACCTTC | CASSLGTGSGYTF
- | TRBJ2-5 | TRBD2 | TRBV4-1 | TGCGCCAGCAGCCAGCCGGGACTAGCAACAGAGACCCAGTACTTC | CASSQPGLATETQYF